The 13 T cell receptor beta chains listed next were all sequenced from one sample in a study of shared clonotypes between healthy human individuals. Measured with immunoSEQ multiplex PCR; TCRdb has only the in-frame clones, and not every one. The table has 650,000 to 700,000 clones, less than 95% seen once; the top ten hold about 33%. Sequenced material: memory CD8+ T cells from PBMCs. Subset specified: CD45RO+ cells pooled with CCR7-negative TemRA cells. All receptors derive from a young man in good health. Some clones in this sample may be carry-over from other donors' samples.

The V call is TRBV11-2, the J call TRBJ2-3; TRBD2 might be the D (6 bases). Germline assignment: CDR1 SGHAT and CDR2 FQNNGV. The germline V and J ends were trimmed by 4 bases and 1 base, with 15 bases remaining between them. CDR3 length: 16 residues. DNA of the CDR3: TGTGCCAGCAGCTCGGGGACTGCTCTTGGCACAGATACGCAGTATTTT. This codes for CASSSGTALGTDTQYF.

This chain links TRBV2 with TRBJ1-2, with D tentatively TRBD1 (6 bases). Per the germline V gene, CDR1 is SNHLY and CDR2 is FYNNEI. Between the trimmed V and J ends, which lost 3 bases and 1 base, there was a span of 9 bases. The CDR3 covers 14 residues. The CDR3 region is CASSEEDSNYGYTF. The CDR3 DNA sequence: TGTGCCAGCAGTGAGGAGGACAGTAACTATGGCTACACCTTC.

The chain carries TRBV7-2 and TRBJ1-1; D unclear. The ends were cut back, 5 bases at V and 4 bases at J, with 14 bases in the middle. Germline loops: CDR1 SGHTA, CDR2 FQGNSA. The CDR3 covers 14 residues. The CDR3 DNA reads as TGTGCCAGCAGCCCCACCGGGAGCGGCACTGAAGCTTTCTTT. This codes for CASSPTGSGTEAFF. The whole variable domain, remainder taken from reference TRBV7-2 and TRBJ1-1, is GAGVSQSPSNKVTEKGKDVELRCDPISGHTALYWYRQSLGQGLEFLIYFQGNSAPDKSGLPSDRFSAERTGGSVSTLTIQRTQQEDSAVYLCASSPTGSGTEAFFGQGTRLTVV.

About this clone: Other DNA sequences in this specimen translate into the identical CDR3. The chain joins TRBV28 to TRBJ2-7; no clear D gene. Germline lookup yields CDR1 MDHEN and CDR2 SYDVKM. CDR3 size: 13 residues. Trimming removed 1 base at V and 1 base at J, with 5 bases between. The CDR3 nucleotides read TGTGCCAGCAGTTTATACTCGTCCTACGAGCAGTACTTC. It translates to CASSLYSSYEQYF.

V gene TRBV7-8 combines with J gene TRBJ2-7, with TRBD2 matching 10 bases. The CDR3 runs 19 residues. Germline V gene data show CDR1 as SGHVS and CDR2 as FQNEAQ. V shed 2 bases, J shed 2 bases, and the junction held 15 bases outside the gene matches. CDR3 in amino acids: CASSLRRLAGKEGAYEQYF. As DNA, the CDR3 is TGTGCCAGCAGCTTAAGGAGACTAGCGGGCAAGGAGGGGGCCTACGAGCAGTACTTC.

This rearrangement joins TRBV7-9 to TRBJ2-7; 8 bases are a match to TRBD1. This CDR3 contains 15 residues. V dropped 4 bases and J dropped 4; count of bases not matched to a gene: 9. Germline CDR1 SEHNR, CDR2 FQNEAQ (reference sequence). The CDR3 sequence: CASSSDREVMYEQYF. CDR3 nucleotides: TGTGCCAGCAGCTCGGACAGGGAGGTTATGTACGAGCAGTACTTC.

The CDR3 DNA follows: TGTGCCATCAGTGAGTCGACAGGGGGCCGGGAGACCCAGTACTTC. The encoded protein is CAISESTGGRETQYF. The gene calls are TRBV10-3 and TRBJ2-5, with 10 positions matching TRBD1. The CDR3 sequence is 15 residues long. The V gene's germline CDR1 is ENHRY and CDR2 SYGVKD. V gave up 0 bases and J gave up 5 bases; unmatched junction bases: 3.

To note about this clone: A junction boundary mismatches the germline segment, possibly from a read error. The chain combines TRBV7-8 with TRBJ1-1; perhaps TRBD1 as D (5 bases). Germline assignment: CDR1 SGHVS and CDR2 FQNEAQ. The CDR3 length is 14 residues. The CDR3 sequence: CASSFFSGNAEAFF. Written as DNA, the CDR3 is TGTGCCAGCAGCTTTTTCTCAGGGAACGCTGAAGCTTTCTTT.

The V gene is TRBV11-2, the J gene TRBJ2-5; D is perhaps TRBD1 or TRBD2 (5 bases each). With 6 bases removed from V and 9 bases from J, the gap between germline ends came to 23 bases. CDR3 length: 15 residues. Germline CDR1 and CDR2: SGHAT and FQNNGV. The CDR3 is CASSDRDARFLAQYF. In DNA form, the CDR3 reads TGTGCCAGCAGTGACCGGGACGCCCGGTTTCTGGCCCAGTACTTC.

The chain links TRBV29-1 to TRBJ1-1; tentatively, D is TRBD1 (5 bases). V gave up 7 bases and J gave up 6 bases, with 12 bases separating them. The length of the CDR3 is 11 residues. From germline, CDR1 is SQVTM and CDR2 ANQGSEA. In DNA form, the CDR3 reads TGCAGCGACGCCGGGACTTCTGAAGCTTTCTTT. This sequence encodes CSDAGTSEAFF.

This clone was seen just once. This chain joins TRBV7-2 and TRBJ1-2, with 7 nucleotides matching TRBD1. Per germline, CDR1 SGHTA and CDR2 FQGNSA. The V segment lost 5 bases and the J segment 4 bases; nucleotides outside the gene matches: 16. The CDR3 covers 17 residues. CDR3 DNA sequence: TGTGCCAGCAGCCCCAGACACGAAAGGGGACAGATCTATGGCTACACCTTC. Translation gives CASSPRHERGQIYGYTF.

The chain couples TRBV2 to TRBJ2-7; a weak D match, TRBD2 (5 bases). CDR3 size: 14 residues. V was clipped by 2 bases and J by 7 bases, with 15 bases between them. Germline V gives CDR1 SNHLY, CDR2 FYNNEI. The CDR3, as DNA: TGTGCCAGCAGTGAAAGAGGGCCCCTCGGGGAGCAGTACTTC. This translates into CASSERGPLGEQYF.

The CDR3 DNA follows: TGTGCCAGCAGTGAAGGGGCCAGGGAGACTTGCTACGAGCAGTACTTC. Protein: CASSEGARETCYEQYF. The V and J genes are TRBV25-1 and TRBJ2-7; D assignment may be TRBD1 or TRBD2 (5 bases each). V lost 2 bases, J lost 3 bases, and 17 bases lay in between. Germline-derived CDR1 and CDR2 are MGHDK and SYGVNS. This CDR3 has 16 residues.